The clone carrying this TCR beta chain occurred a few times. MiXCR, run by TCRdb on the 5' RACE reads, gives a single entry per CDR3 protein. This repertoire shows 310,000 or so distinct CDR3 sequences, 20% found once; its top ten account for under 8.5%. From germline, CDR1 is MNHNS and CDR2 SASEGT. V gave up 2 bases and J gave up 0 bases, with 8 bases separating them. This CDR3 region has 14 residues. These data come from a study of CD8 T cells in ankylosing spondylitis. The TCR sequence derives from a male donor with ankylosing spondylitis or in good health (not recorded which). The V gene is TRBV6-1, the J gene TRBJ2-7; D ambiguous. The source material was blood, either unsorted or a sorted T cell fraction (not recorded which). In DNA form, the CDR3 reads TGTGCCAGCAGTGAATCCTTGAGCTCCTACGAGCAGTACGTC. Protein product: CASSESLSSYEQYV.